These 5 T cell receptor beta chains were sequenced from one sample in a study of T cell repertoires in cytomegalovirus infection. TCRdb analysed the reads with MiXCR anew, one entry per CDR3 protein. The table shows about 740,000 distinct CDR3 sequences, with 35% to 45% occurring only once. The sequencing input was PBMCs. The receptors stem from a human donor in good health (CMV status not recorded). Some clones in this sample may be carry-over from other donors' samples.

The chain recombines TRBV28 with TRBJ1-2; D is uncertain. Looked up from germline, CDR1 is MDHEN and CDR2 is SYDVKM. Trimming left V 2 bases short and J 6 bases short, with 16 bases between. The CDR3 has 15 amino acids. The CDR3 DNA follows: TGTGCCAGCAGTTTAAGTTGGGAACGGCCGCATGGCTACACCTTC. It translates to CASSLSWERPHGYTF.

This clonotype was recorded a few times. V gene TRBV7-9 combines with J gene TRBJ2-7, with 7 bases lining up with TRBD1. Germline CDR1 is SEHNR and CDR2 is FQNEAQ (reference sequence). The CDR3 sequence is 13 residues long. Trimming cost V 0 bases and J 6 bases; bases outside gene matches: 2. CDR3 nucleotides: TGTGCCAGCAGCTTAGCCGGGACAGCCGAGCAGTACTTC. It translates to CASSLAGTAEQYF.

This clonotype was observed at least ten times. The CDR3 nucleotides are TGTGCCAGCAGTCCCCGCGGGGAGCGAGAAAAACTGTTTTTT. Translating it yields CASSPRGEREKLFF. V usage is TRBV12-3 or TRBV12-4 and J usage is TRBJ1-4; D unclear. V shed 5 bases and J shed 8 bases, with 15 bases lying between them. CDR3 length: 14 residues.

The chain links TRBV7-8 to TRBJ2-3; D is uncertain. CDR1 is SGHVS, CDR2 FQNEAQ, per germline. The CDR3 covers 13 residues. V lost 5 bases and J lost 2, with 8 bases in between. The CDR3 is CASSPPPTDTQYF. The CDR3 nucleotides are TGTGCCAGCAGCCCCCCCCCCACAGATACGCAGTATTTT.

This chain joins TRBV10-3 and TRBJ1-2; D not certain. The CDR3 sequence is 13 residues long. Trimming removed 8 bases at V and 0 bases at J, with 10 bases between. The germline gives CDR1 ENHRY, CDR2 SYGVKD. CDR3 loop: CAIREGANYGYTF. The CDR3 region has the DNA TGTGCCATCCGGGAGGGTGCTAACTATGGCTACACCTTC.